A single sample gave rise to the 15 T cell receptor beta chains below, sequenced in a study of T-cell memory formation after mild COVID-19. Each CDR3 protein gets one entry after TCRdb re-called the 5' RACE reads with MiXCR. Among 450,000 or so distinct CDR3 sequences listed, roughly 20% were seen once. The sequenced sample consisted of PBMCs or a T cell subset sorted from them (not recorded which). The receptor source for this set is an adult woman who had mild COVID-19 (a few samples of this study predate the infection). Cell type and time point are not known.

This clonotype occurred once. This sequence joins TRBV2 and TRBJ2-3; 12 nucleotides match TRBD2. This CDR3 has 16 amino acids. V was clipped by 6 bases and J by 2 bases; unmatched bases: 6. Germline V gene sequence: CDR1 SNHLY, CDR2 FYNNEI. Written as DNA, the CDR3 is TGTGCCAGCAGAAGGACTAGCGGGGCGTACACAGATACGCAGTATTTT. As protein: CASRRTSGAYTDTQYF.

The V and J genes are TRBV5-1 and TRBJ2-5; D is perhaps TRBD2 (5 bases). The CDR3 extends over 15 amino acids. Between the trimmed V and J ends, which lost 0 bases and 9 bases, there was a span of 18 bases. Germline V gene data show CDR1 as SGHRS and CDR2 as YFSETQ. The CDR3 bases are TGCGCCAGCAGCTTGGATGGAGGACCCCGCATGGCCCAGTACTTC. It codes for CASSLDGGPRMAQYF. Full variable domain (missing parts from reference TRBV5-1 and TRBJ2-5): KAGVTQTPRYLIKTRGQQVTLSCSPISGHRSVSWYQQTPGQGLQFLFEYFSETQRNKGNFPGRFSGRQFSNSRSEMNVSTLELGDSALYLCASSLDGGPRMAQYFGPGTRLLVL.

The chain links TRBV24-1 to TRBJ2-2, with TRBD1 matching over 10 bases. The CDR3 totals 18 residues. The germline V gene has CDR1 KGHDR and CDR2 SFDVKD. V lost 3 bases and J lost 0; bases outside the gene matches: 6. CDR3 protein: CATSDLTGQGANTGELFF. CDR3 nucleotide sequence: TGTGCCACCAGTGATCTAACTGGACAGGGGGCGAACACCGGGGAGCTGTTTTTT.

The chain recombines TRBV4-1 with TRBJ2-2; 8 bases map to TRBD1. The V gene end was trimmed by 0 bases and the J gene end by 5 bases; junction bases not matched to a gene: 2. From germline, CDR1 is MGHRA and CDR2 YSYEKL. The CDR3 runs 15 residues. DNA of the CDR3: TGCGCCAGCAGCCAAGAACAGGGGGGTACCGGGGAGCTGTTTTTT. Amino acids: CASSQEQGGTGELFF.

The chain employs TRBV10-3 and TRBJ2-5; TRBD1 matches at 7 bases. This CDR3 has 16 residues. Germline CDR1 is ENHRY and CDR2 is SYGVKD. V shed 6 bases and J 8 bases; nucleotides not matched to a gene: 18. CDR3 in DNA: TGTGCCATCAGAGATGACCGGGACAGTCCATCAGAAACCCAGTACTTC. This gives the protein CAIRDDRDSPSETQYF.

This clonotype showed up just a few times. The chain links TRBV5-1 to TRBJ2-2; no firm D call. The CDR3 is made up of 16 amino acids. CDR1 is SGHRS, CDR2 YFSETQ, per germline. Trimming took 0 bases from V and 1 from J, leaving 10 bases between them. For the CDR3, the DNA is TGCGCCAGCAGCTTGGGGTACGGCGGGAACACCGGGGAGCTGTTTTTT. This sequence encodes CASSLGYGGNTGELFF.

This clonotype was observed at least ten times. The genes are TRBV4-1 and TRBJ2-1; TRBD2 matches at 9 bases. Germline V gene data show CDR1 as MGHRA and CDR2 as YSYEKL. CDR3 size: 15 residues. With V trimmed by 3 bases and J by 7 bases, 7 bases remained unmatched. As DNA, the CDR3 is TGCGCCAGCAGCCATATAGCGGGAGATGGGAATGAGCAGTTCTTC. It translates to CASSHIAGDGNEQFF.

Points on this clonotype: Lacking the conserved final phenylalanine or tryptophan, this CDR3 likely reflects a read error. The chain combines TRBV7-7 with TRBJ2-7; a weak D match, TRBD1 (6 bases). Germline CDR1 reads SSHAT; CDR2 reads FNYEAQ (reference sequence). The CDR3 sequence is 13 residues long. The CDR3 region is CASSHGQSYEQYL. CDR3 bases: TGTGCTAGCAGCCACGGACAGTCCTACGAGCAGTACTTA.

The rearrangement links TRBV12-3 or TRBV12-4 to TRBJ2-2; a weak D match, TRBD1 (5 bases). CDR3 length equals 15 residues. The ends were cut back, 0 bases at V and 5 bases at J, with 10 bases in the middle. The CDR3, as DNA: TGTGCCAGCAGTTTAGCCGTAGGGGTAACCGGGGAGCTGTTTTTT. It yields the protein CASSLAVGVTGELFF.

The table lists this clonotype with a few counts. V is TRBV5-1 and J is TRBJ1-2, with TRBD1 matching 9 bases. CDR3 size: 20 residues. The germline V gene has CDR1 SGHRS and CDR2 YFSETQ. The V and J ends lost 2 bases and 7 bases, in that order; junction bases with no gene match: 24. The CDR3 DNA reads TGCGCCAGCAGCTTAAAGACCCAGGGACAGGGAGAGCTATGGGGGCCTGGCTACACCTTC. Protein sequence: CASSLKTQGQGELWGPGYTF.

The chain couples TRBV7-8 to TRBJ2-5; a possible D gene is TRBD1 (6 bases). The V and J ends lost 3 bases and 5 bases respectively, with 19 bases between them. The CDR3 extends over 16 amino acids. The V gene's germline CDR1 is SGHVS and CDR2 FQNEAQ. This CDR3 is CASSLGPGQIRETQYF. CDR3 coding DNA: TGTGCCAGCAGCTTGGGACCAGGACAGATAAGGGAGACCCAGTACTTC.

V is TRBV6-6 and J is TRBJ2-7; 7 nucleotides align to TRBD2. Germline loops: CDR1 MNHNY, CDR2 SVGAGI (reference sequence). With 6 bases clipped from V and 4 bases from J, the junction kept 9 bases outside the gene matches. The length of the CDR3 is 14 residues. CDR3 in amino acids: CASSLREGVYEQYF. CDR3 DNA sequence: TGTGCCAGCAGCCTCAGGGAGGGAGTTTACGAGCAGTACTTC.

This clonotype was recorded a few times. J is TRBJ2-2 and V is TRBV9; a weak D match, TRBD2 (6 bases). The V gene lost 3 bases and the J gene lost 0 bases, with 15 bases spanning the gap. The CDR3 is 17 amino acids. The germline gives CDR1 SGDLS, CDR2 YYNGEE. The CDR3: CASSEGPGDPNTGELFF. The CDR3 region has the DNA TGTGCCAGCAGCGAGGGCCCGGGGGATCCGAACACCGGGGAGCTGTTTTTT.

V is TRBV10-3 and J is TRBJ2-7; the D is unclear. The CDR3 runs to 16 residues. From germline, CDR1 is ENHRY and CDR2 SYGVKD. V was trimmed by 0 bases and J by 0 bases, leaving 12 bases between them. This CDR3 reads CAISESPRTISYEQYF. For the CDR3, the DNA is TGTGCCATCAGTGAGTCTCCCAGAACTATCTCCTACGAGCAGTACTTC.

The genes are TRBV5-1 and TRBJ1-2; D is perhaps TRBD1 (5 bases). Germline CDR1 and CDR2: SGHRS and YFSETQ. Deletions cut 4 bases from V and 4 bases from J, with 11 bases between. The CDR3 loop spans 13 amino acids. The CDR3 DNA reads TGCGCCAGCAGCCCGGACACCCCCTATGGCTACACCTTC. It yields the protein CASSPDTPYGYTF. Full variable domain (rest looked up from reference TRBV5-1 and TRBJ1-2): KAGVTQTPRYLIKTRGQQVTLSCSPISGHRSVSWYQQTPGQGLQFLFEYFSETQRNKGNFPGRFSGRQFSNSRSEMNVSTLELGDSALYLCASSPDTPYGYTFGSGTRLTVV.